This T cell receptor beta chain originates from a study of T-cell reconstitution after alpha-beta-depleted transplantation in children (dated by TCRdb to the mid-2010s). With respect to the entire study: Using TCR repertoire profiling, the study followed T-cell immune reconstitution in a quantitative way in children after TCRalphabeta/CD19-depleted allogeneic hematopoietic cell transplantation.

From the cysteine through the phenylalanine, the CDR3 covers 14 amino acids. Only CDR3 DNA remains: 42 bases, in frame from the first base. V was cut back by 4 bases and J by 6 bases, leaving a gap of 13 bases between them. CDR1 SEHNR and CDR2 FQNEAQ are derived from the germline V gene (reference sequence). This clonotype was observed at least ten times. Its antigen is not yet known. No per-base quality is available; no much larger clone lies one base away. The protocol used for the library was PCR. Reads for this sample came from an Illumina HiSeq 2500. Molecular barcoding was employed in the preparation of TCR libraries, with unique molecular identifiers being used to normalize TCRbeta repertoire quantification. TCRdb reprocessing: public reads trimmed at Q25 with fastp, clones called with MiXCR, in-frame beta chains kept. Identical CDR3 proteins give one entry, which carries the most common genes and DNA. The sample data list 300,000 or so distinct CDR3 sequences, and around 9.6% of these were observed just once. About 9.4% of the sample is held by the ten biggest clonotypes.

This TCR derives from a human donor who donated a stem cell graft to a child with SCID. In this chain, TRBV7-9 is recombined with TRBJ1-5, with no reliable assignment of the D segment. Sequenced here: PBMCs from the stem cell graft donor, sampled from the stem cell graft. The CDR3 amino acid sequence is: CASSSTLNSQPQHF. The nucleotides read TGTGCCAGCAGCTCGACTCTAAACAGTCAGCCCCAGCATTTT.